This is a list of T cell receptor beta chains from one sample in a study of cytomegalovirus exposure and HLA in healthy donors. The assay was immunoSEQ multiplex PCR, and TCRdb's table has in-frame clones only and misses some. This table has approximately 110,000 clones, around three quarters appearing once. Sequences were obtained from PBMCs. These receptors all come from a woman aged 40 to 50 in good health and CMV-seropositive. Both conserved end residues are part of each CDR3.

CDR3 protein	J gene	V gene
CASSSRTGGYEQYF	TRBJ2-7	TRBV6-5
CASSEHGNTEAFF	TRBJ1-1	TRBV6-1
CASSQSFGLAYEQYF	-	TRBV7-9
CASRKRGSGNQPQHF	TRBJ1-5	TRBV6-6
CASSLRTGYQETQYF	TRBJ2-5	TRBV5-6
CASSGTSGMGHTDTQYF	TRBJ2-3	TRBV2
CASSPLTGTGISYEQYF	TRBJ2-7	TRBV18
CASSSTGNNQPQHF	TRBJ1-5	TRBV27
CASSDTGNYGYTF	TRBJ1-2	TRBV7-9
CASRTGQETQYF	TRBJ2-5	TRBV2
CASSLAGPAYNSPLHF	TRBJ1-6	TRBV5-1
CASSFDFSYNEQFF	TRBJ2-1	TRBV5-1
CASSSQGGGTEAFF	TRBJ1-1	TRBV9
CASSIEDRSSSYEQYF	TRBJ2-7	TRBV19
CASSLRQIYGYTF	TRBJ1-2	TRBV28
CASSQVGQSGGYTF	TRBJ1-2	TRBV4-1
CASSRQGTSRDPYEQYF	TRBJ2-7	TRBV7-9
CSVGTSLREQYF	TRBJ2-7	TRBV29-1
CASSQEQGEGNTIYF	TRBJ1-3	TRBV4-1
CASSEKEGKHTEAFF	TRBJ1-1	TRBV6-1
CASSWTSANTGELFF	TRBJ2-2	TRBV5-1
CAWGFGTGSSYNSPLHF	TRBJ1-6	TRBV30